This is a list of T cell receptor beta chains from one sample in a study of Ad26.COV2.S vaccination and SARS-CoV-2 variants. Using immunoSEQ multiplex PCR, the repertoire was profiled, and TCRdb retains in-frame clones only, with some absent. The sample has 200,000 to 300,000 clones, around 88% seen once; the top ten hold 2.9%. The source material was peripheral blood, sampled in a trial of Ad26.COV2.S vaccine versus placebo. The receptors were sampled from a person aged 18-60 years who received the Ad26.COV2.S COVID-19 vaccine or a placebo. Each CDR3 is given with its conserved first and last residue. Each record gives: CDR3 protein, clone size, J gene, V gene. A clone size is listed for some rows: how often the clone was seen (once, few, many), or a class if it is expanded.

CASSPTVNSNQPQHF	NA	TRBJ1-5	TRBV7-2
CASSQDPGTSGSSGYNEQFF	NA	TRBJ2-1	TRBV4-2
CASKIRWNTEAFF	NA	TRBJ1-1	TRBV5-6
CASLRRDRLLSSYGYTF	NA	TRBJ1-2	TRBV5-6
CASAQVYTDTQYF	NA	TRBJ2-3	TRBV4-3
CASRQNRDGDSGELFF	few	TRBJ2-2	TRBV7-9
CSVPYGTFPNEQFF	NA	TRBJ2-1	TRBV29-1
CAAGIANTGELFF	NA	TRBJ2-2	TRBV7-8
CASSPSRGGYGYTF	once	TRBJ1-2	TRBV27
CASSLRPNYGYTF	NA	TRBJ1-2	TRBV12-3/TRBV12-4
CASSSGGTGANVLTF	NA	TRBJ2-6	TRBV6-2/TRBV6-3
CSVVPQASGSPNEQFF	NA	TRBJ2-1	TRBV29-1
CASSQVRREQFF	NA	TRBJ2-1	TRBV3-1/TRBV3-2